This passage covers 4 T cell receptor beta chains from one sample sequenced in a study of human T cells and chemical hapten exposure. TCRdb re-called the RACE reads through MiXCR, storing one row per CDR3 protein. The sample lists 65,000 to 95,000 distinct CDR3 sequences, about an eighth seen once, with roughly 3.6% in the top ten. This sample's time point: patch test 1, 2 weeks after DPC sensitization. Noted treatment: therapeutic diphenylcyclopropenone sensitization with weekly scalp DPC. The material sequenced was whole blood, taken in connection with sensitization to the hapten diphenylcyclopropenone (DPC). The source of these receptors is an older woman with alopecia areata. Some clones in this sample may be carry-over from other donors' samples.

This clonotype was picked up many times. V is TRBV5-6 and J is TRBJ1-2; 11 bases fit TRBD1. V lost 2 bases to trimming and J lost 8 bases; unmatched junction nucleotides: 5. Germline CDR1 is SGHDT and CDR2 is YYEEEE. The CDR3 totals 14 residues. The CDR3 is CASSLGTGGLGYTF. The CDR3 DNA follows: TGTGCCAGCAGCTTAGGGACAGGGGGACTGGGCTACACCTTC.

This clonotype occurred a few times. The V and J genes are TRBV11-2 and TRBJ2-5; tentatively, D is TRBD1 (5 bases). The germline V gene has CDR1 SGHAT and CDR2 FQNNGV. The CDR3 contains 13 residues. Trimming pared 5 bases from V and 4 bases from J, leaving 11 bases between. CDR3 DNA: TGTGCCAGCAGCGGTCCAGGGCGAGAGACCCAGTACTTC. This encodes CASSGPGRETQYF.

The chain couples TRBV5-1 to TRBJ2-3; 9 bases match TRBD1. The CDR3 covers 15 residues. V shed 1 base and J 8 bases; nucleotides not matched to a gene: 8. CDR1 SGHRS and CDR2 YFSETQ come from the germline V gene. CDR3 coding DNA: TGCGCCAGCAGCTTGAGTACAGGGGGCGAGAGTACGCAGTATTTT. Its translation is CASSLSTGGESTQYF.

The gene calls are TRBV12-5 and TRBJ1-6; 8 positions match TRBD1. In germline, CDR1 is LGHNT, CDR2 FRNRAP. The CDR3 runs 15 residues. V dropped 5 bases and J dropped 6; count of bases not matched to a gene: 6. The CDR3 DNA is TGTGCTAGTGGTGCACGGACAGGGCTTAATTCACCCCTCCACTTT. Translation: CASGARTGLNSPLHF.